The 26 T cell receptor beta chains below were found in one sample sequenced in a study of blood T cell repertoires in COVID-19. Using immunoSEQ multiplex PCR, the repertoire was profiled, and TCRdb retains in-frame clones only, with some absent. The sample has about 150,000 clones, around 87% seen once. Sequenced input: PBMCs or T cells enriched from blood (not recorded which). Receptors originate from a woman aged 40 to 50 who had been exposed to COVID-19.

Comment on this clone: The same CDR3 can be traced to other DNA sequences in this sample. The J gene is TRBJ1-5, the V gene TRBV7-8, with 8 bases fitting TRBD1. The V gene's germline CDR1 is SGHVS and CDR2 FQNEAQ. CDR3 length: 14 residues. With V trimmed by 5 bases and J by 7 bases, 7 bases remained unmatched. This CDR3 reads CASSRGQGYQPQHF. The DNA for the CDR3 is TGTGCCAGCAGCCGAGGACAGGGTTACCAGCCCCAGCATTTT. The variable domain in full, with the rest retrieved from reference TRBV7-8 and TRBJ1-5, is GAGVSQSPRYKVAKRGQDVALRCDPISGHVSLFWYQQALGQGPEFLTYFQNEAQLDKSGLPSDRFFAERPEGSVSTLKIQRTQQEDSAVYLCASSRGQGYQPQHFGDGTRLSIL.

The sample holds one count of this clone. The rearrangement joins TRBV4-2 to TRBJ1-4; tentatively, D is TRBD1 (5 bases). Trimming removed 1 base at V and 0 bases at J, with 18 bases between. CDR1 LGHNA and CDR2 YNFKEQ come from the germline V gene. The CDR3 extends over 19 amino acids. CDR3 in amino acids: CASSQVWGAGVTTNEKLFF. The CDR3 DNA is TGTGCCAGCAGCCAAGTGTGGGGAGCGGGGGTAACAACTAATGAAAAACTGTTTTTT.

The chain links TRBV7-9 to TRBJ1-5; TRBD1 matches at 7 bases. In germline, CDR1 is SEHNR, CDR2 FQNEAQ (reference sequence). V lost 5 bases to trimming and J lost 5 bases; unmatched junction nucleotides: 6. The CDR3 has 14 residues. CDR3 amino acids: CASSPGQEYQPQHF. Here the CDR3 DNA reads TGTGCCAGCAGCCCAGGACAGGAGTATCAGCCCCAGCATTTT.

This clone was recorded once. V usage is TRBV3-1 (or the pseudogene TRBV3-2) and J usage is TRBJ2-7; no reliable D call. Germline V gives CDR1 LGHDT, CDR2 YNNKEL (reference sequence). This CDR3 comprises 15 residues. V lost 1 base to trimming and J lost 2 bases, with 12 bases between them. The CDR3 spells CASSQGSDFTYEQYF. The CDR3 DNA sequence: TGTGCCAGCAGCCAAGGCAGCGATTTCACCTACGAGCAGTACTTC.

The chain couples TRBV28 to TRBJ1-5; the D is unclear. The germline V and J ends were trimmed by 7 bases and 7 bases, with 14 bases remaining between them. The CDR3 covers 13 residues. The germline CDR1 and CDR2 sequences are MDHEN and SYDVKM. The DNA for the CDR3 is TGTGCCAGCATGAGCACTATACGCCAGCCCCAGCATTTT. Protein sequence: CASMSTIRQPQHF.

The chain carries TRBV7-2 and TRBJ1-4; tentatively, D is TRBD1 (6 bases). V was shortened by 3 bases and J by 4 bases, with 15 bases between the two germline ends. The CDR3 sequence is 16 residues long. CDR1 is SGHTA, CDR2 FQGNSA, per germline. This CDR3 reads CASSFPTGKFNEKLFF. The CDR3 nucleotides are TGTGCCAGCAGCTTCCCGACAGGCAAGTTTAATGAAAAACTGTTTTTT.

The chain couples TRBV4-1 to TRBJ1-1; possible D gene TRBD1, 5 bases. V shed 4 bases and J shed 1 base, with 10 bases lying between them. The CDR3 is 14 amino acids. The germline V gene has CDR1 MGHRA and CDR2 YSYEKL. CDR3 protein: CASSLLRENTEAFF. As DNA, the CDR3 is TGCGCCAGCAGCCTTCTCAGGGAGAACACTGAAGCTTTCTTT.

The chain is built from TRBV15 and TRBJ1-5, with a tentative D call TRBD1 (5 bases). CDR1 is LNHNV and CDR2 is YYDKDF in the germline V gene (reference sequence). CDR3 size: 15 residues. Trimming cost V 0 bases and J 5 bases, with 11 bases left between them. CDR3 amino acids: CATSREQGPHQPQHF. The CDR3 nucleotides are TGTGCCACCAGCAGAGAGCAGGGCCCACATCAGCCCCAGCATTTT.

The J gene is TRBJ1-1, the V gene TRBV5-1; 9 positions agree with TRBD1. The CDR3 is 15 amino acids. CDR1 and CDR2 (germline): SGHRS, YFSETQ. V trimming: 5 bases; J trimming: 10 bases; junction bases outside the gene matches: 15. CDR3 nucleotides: TGCGCCAGCAGTCCGAGTCCAACAGGGGGCCGTGTAGCTTTCTTT. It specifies CASSPSPTGGRVAFF.

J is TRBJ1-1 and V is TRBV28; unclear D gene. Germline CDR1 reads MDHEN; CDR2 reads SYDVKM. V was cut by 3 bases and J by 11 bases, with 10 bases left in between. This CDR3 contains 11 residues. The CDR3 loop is CASSLRHEAFF. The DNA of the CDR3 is TGTGCCAGCAGTTTGAGGCATGAGGCTTTCTTT.

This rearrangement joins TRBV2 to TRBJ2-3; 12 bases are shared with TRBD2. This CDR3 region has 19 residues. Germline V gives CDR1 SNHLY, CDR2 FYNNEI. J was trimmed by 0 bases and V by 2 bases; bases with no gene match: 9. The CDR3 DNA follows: TGTGCCAGCAGTGAACGGGCTAGCGGGGGGGTTTCTAGCACAGATACGCAGTATTTT. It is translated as CASSERASGGVSSTDTQYF.

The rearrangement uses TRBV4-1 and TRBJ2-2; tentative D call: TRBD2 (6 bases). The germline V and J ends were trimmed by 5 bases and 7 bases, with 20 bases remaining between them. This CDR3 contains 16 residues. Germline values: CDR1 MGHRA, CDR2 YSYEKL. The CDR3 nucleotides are TGCGCCAGCAGCGACGTTTCAGGCGGGCGGGGCGGGGAGCTGTTTTTT. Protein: CASSDVSGGRGGELFF.

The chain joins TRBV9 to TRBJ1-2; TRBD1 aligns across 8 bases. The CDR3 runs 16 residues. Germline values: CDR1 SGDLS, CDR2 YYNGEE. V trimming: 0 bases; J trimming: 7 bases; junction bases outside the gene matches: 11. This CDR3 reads CASSVAGDRSGGGYTF. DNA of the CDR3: TGTGCCAGCAGCGTAGCGGGGGACAGGTCTGGGGGTGGCTACACCTTC.

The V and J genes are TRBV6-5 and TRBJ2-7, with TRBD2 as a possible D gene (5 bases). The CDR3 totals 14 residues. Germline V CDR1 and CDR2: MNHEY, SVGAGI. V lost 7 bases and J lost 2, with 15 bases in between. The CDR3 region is CASTIEDGTYEQYF. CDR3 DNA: TGTGCCAGCACCATTGAGGACGGGACCTACGAGCAGTACTTC.

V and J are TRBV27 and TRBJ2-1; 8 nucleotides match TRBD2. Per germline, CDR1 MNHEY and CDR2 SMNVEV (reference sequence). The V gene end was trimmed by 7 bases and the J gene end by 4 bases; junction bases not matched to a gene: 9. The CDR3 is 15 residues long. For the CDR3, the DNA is TGTGCCAGCAATACACTAGCGGAGGTATACAATGAGCAGTTCTTC. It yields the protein CASNTLAEVYNEQFF.

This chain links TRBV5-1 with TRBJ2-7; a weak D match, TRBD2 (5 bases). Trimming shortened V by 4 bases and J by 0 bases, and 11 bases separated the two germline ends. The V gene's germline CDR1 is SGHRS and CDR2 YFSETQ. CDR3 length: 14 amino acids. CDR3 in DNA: TGCGCCAGCAGCCCAAGTGGGAGCTCCTACGAGCAGTACTTC. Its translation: CASSPSGSSYEQYF.

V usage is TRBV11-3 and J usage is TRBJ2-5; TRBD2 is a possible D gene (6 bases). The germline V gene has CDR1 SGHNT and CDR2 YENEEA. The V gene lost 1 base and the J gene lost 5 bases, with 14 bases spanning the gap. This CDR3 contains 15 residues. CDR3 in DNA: TGTGCCAGCAGCTTAGTTGGAGGGGTTGGGGAGACCCAGTACTTC. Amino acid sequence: CASSLVGGVGETQYF.

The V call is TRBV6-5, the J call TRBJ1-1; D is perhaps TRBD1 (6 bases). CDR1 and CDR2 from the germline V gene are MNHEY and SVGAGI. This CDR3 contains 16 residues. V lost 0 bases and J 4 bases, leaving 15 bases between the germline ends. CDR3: CASSYSSAMGATEAFF. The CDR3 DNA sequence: TGTGCCAGCAGTTACTCGAGTGCTATGGGGGCCACTGAAGCTTTCTTT.

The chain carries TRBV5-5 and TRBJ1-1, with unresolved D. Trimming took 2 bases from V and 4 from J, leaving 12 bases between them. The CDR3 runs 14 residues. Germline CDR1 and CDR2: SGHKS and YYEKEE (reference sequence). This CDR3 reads CASSLDGQRTEAFF. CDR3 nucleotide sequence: TGTGCCAGCAGCTTAGATGGGCAACGCACTGAAGCTTTCTTT.

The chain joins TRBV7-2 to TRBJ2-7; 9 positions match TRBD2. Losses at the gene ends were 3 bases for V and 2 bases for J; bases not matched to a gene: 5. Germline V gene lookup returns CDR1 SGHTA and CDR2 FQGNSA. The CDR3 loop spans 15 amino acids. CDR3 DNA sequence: TGTGCCAGCAGCTTTCGGCGGGAGGGGCCCTACGAGCAGTACTTC. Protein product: CASSFRREGPYEQYF.

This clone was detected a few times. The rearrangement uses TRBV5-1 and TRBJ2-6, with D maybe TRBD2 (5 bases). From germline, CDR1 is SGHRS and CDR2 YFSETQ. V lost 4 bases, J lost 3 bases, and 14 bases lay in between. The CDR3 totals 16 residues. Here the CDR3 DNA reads TGCGCCAGCAGCAGATCGAGGGATGGTGGGGCCAACGTCCTGACTTTC. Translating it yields CASSRSRDGGANVLTF.

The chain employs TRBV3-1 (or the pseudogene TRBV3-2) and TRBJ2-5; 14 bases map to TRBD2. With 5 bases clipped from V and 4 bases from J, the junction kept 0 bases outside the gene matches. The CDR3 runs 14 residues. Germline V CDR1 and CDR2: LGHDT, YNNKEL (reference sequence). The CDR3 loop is CASSGLAGGETQYF. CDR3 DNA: TGTGCCAGCAGCGGACTAGCGGGGGGAGAGACCCAGTACTTC.

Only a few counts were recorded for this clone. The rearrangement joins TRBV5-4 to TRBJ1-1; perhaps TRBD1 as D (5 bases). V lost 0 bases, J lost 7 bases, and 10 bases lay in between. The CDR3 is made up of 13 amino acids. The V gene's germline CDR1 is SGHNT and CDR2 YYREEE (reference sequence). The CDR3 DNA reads TGTGCCAGCAGCTTGGCCTTAGGGGATGAAGCTTTCTTT. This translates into CASSLALGDEAFF.

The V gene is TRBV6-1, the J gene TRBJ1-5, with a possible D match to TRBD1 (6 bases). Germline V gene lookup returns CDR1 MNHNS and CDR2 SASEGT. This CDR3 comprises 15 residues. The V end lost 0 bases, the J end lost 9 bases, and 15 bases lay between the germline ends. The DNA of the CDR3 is TGTGCCAGCAGTGAAGCGCCCGGGACAACCAGGCCCCAGCATTTT. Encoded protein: CASSEAPGTTRPQHF.

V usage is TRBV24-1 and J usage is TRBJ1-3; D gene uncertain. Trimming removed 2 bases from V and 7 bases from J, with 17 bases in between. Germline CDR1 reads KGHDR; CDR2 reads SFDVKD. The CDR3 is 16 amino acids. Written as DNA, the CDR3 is TGTGCCACCAGTGATTGTGACGACACACCGTATAACACCATATATTTT. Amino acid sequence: CATSDCDDTPYNTIYF.

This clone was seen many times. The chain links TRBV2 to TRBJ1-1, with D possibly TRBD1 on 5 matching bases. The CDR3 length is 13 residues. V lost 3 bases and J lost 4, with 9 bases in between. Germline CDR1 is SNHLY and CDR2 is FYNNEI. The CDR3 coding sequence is TGTGCCAGCAGTGATGGGGCAGGCACTGAAGCTTTCTTT. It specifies CASSDGAGTEAFF.